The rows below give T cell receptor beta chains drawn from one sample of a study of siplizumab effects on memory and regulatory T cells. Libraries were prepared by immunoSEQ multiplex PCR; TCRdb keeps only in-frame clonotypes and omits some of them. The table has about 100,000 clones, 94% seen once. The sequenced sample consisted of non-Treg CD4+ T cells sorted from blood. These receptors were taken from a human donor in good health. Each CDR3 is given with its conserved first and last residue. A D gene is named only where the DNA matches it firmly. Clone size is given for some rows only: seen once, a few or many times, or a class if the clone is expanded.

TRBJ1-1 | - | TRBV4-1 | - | TGCGCCAGCAGCCAAGGGATCCCTTCTCTTTACAGTGAAGCTTTCTTT | CASSQGIPSLYSEAFF
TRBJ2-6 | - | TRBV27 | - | TGTGCCAGCAGTTTTCGTGACAGTCCTCTCGGGGCCAACGTCCTGACTTTC | CASSFRDSPLGANVLTF
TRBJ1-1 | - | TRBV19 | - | TGTGCCAGTAGTATAGATCGGCGAAACGAGGCTTTCTTT | CASSIDRRNEAFF
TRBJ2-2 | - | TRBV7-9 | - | TGTGCCAGCAGCTTAGTCGGGGAGCTGTTTTTT | CASSLVGELFF
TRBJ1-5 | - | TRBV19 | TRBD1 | TGTGCCACGACAGGGTCCCTTTATAGCAATCAGCCCCAGCATTTT | CATTGSLYSNQPQHF
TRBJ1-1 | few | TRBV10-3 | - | TGTGCCATCAGCCCGGGACAGAACACTGAAGCTTTCTTT | CAISPGQNTEAFF
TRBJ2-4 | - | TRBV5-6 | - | TGTGCCAGCAGCTTAGGTCTGACAATGTCCAAAAACATTCAGTACTTC | CASSLGLTMSKNIQYF
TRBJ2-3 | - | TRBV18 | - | TGTGCCAGCTCCCCCACAGATACGCAGTATTTT | CASSPTDTQYF
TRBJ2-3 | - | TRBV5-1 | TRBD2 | TGCGCCAGCAGCTCCGGGAGAGCGGGAAGCACAGATACGCAGTATTTT | CASSSGRAGSTDTQYF
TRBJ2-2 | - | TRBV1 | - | TGCACCAGCAGCCTCTTAGCGGGAGGGACCGGGGAGCTGTTTTTT | CTSSLLAGGTGELFF
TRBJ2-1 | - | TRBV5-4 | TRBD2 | TGTGCCAGCAGGGCAGGACTAGCGGGAGGTTACTCTAGTCAGACGCAGTTCTTC | CASRAGLAGGYSSQTQFF
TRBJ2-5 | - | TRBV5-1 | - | TGCGCCAGCAGCATACAGGGACTCGGGGAGACCCAGTACTTC | CASSIQGLGETQYF
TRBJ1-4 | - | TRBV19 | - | TGTGCCAGTAGTATAACCGGGACAACAACTAATGAAAAACTGTTTTTT | CASSITGTTTNEKLFF
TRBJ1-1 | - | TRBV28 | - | TGTGCCAGCAGTTTAGGTGGCCAGAGCATGAACACTGAAGCTTTCTTT | CASSLGGQSMNTEAFF
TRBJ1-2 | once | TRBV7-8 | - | TGTGCCAGCAGCTTAGGAGGGGGAAATGGCTACACCTTC | CASSLGGGNGYTF
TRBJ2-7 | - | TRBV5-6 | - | TGTGCCAGCACCCCTTCCCCGGGATCCTACGAGCAGTACTTC | CASTPSPGSYEQYF
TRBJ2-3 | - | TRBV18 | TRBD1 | TGTGCCAGCTCACCGACAGGGGCCCAGCATACGCAGTATTTT | CASSPTGAQHTQYF
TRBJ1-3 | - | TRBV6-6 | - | TGTGCCAGCAGTTCCCGACGGGAAAGCTCTGGAAACACCATATATTTT | CASSSRRESSGNTIYF
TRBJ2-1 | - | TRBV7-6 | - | TGTGCCAGCAGCCCCCCGGGAGCCGTCTCGATCAATGAGCAGTTCTTC | CASSPPGAVSINEQFF
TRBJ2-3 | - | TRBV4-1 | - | TGCGCCAGCAGCCAAGCAGATACGCAGTATTTT | CASSQADTQYF
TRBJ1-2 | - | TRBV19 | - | TGTGCCAGTACCATACAAAGCAGGGGATATCGTGGCTACACCTTC | CASTIQSRGYRGYTF
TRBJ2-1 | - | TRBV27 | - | TGTGCCAGCAGGGGACTTAACTCCTACAATGAGCAGTTCTTC | CASRGLNSYNEQFF
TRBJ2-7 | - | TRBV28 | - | TGTGCCAGCAGGGGACTCGAAAGGAGCTCCTACGAGCAGTACTTC | CASRGLERSSYEQYF
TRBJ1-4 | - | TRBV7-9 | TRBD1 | TGTGCCAGCAGCCTGAGACAGGGCGCAACTAATGAAAAACTGTTTTTT | CASSLRQGATNEKLFF
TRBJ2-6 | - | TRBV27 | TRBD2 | TGTGCCAGCAGCCCCCTCGAGGGAGGGTCTGGGGCCAACGTCCTGACTTTC | CASSPLEGGSGANVLTF
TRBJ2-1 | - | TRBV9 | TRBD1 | TGTGCCAGCAGCGTAGAGCCAGGGGGCGGTAATGAGCAGTTCTTC | CASSVEPGGGNEQFF
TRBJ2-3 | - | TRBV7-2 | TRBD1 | TGTGCCAGCAGCCCCTCCGACAGGGGGCAACGCTCTAGCACAGATACGCAGTATTTT | CASSPSDRGQRSSTDTQYF
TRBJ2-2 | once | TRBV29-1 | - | TGCAGCGGACGGGACGGGGCGGCCGGGGAGCTGTTTTTT | CSGRDGAAGELFF
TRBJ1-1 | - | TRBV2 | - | TGTGCCAGCAGTGAAGCGCTTGCAAACGTCGGGGTGACTTTCTTT | CASSEALANVGVTFF
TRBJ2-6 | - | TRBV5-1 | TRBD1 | TGCGCCAGCAGCTTGCGGGGGAACAGGGGGCTTGGCTCCGGGGCCAACGTCCTGACTTTC | CASSLRGNRGLGSGANVLTF
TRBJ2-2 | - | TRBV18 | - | TGTGCCAGCTCACCAAGCCTAGCGAATGGAGCCGGGGAGCTGTTTTTT | CASSPSLANGAGELFF
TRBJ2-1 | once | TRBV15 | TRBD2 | TGTGCCACCAGCAGAGATAAAGGTTCTAGCGGGAGGGAAAGATACAATGAGCAGTTCTTC | CATSRDKGSSGRERYNEQFF
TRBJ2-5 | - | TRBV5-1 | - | TGCGCCAGCAGCTTACAGAATACGGGGTCAGGCCAAGAGACCCAGTACTTC | CASSLQNTGSGQETQYF
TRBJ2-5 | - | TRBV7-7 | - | TGTGCTAGCGGTTTTAGCGGACAAGAGACCCAGTACTTC | CASGFSGQETQYF
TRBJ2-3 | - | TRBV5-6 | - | TGTGCCAGCAGCTTGGACCGTCGTAGCACAGATACGCAGTATTTT | CASSLDRRSTDTQYF
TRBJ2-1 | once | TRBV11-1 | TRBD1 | TGTGCCAGCAGCACCCGACAGGGAACCTACAATGAGCAGTTCTTC | CASSTRQGTYNEQFF
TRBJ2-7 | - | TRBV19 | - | TGTGCCAGTAGTGACCAAGGGGGGGACCTTCCCTACGAGCAGTACTTC | CASSDQGGDLPYEQYF
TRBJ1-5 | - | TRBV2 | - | TGTGCCAGCAGTCCCCAGGGGAGGATAGGTCAGCCCCAGCACTTT | CASSPQGRIGQPQHF
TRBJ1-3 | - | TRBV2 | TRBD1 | TGTGCCAGCAGTGCCGACAGGGGGATAAACTCTGGAAACACCATATATTTT | CASSADRGINSGNTIYF
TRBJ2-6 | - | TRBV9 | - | TGTGCCAGCAGCGTGGCAGGCGGCTCTGGGGCCAACGTCCTGACTTTC | CASSVAGGSGANVLTF
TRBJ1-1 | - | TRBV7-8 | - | TGTGCCAGCCTACCTATCAGTGTGGGTAGGGCGGGCGAAAGTGCAGCTTTCTTT | CASLPISVGRAGESAAFF
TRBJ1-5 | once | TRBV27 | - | TGTGCCAGCGGTTTCAGGGACAATCAGCCCCAGCATTTT | CASGFRDNQPQHF
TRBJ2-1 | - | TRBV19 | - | TGTGCCAGTAGTATATTTGCGGCGGGAACGAATGAGCAGTTCTTC | CASSIFAAGTNEQFF
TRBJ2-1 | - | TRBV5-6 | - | TGTGCCAGCAGCTTGTGGCCGAATGAGCAGTTCTTC | CASSLWPNEQFF
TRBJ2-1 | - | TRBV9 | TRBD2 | TGTGCCAGCAGCGTAGGGGTGCGGGGGAGCTCCTACAATGAGCAGTTCTTC | CASSVGVRGSSYNEQFF
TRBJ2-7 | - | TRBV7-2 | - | TGTGCCAGCAGCTTCAGAGCGGACTACGAGCAGTACTTC | CASSFRADYEQYF
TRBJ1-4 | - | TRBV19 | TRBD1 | TGTGCCAGTAGCCCGATGGACAGGGCTAATGAAAAACTGTTTTTT | CASSPMDRANEKLFF
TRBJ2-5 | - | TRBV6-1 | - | TGTGCCAGCAGTGAAGCCTCTAGGGTGCGAGAGACCCAGTACTTC | CASSEASRVRETQYF
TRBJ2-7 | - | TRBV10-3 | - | TGTGCCATCCGCACGGGCGGAACCGGGGGCTACGAGCAGTACTTC | CAIRTGGTGGYEQYF
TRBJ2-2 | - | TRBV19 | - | TGTGCCAGTAGTTTAAGGGTCGAGGACGGGGAGCTGTTTTTT | CASSLRVEDGELFF
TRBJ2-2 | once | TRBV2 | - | TGTGCCAGCAGTGTTCCGAAGGGGGGAAAAACAGGGATTCAGGACACCGGGGAGCTGTTTTTT | CASSVPKGGKTGIQDTGELFF
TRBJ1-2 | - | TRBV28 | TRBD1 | TGTGCCAGCAGCCTCTCCCGGGACAGGGGAATTGGCTACACCTTC | CASSLSRDRGIGYTF
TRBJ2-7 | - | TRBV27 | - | TGTGCCAGCAGTGGCAAACAGGGACTATTGCCCTACGAGCAGTACTTC | CASSGKQGLLPYEQYF
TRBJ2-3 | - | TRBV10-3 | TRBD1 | TGTGCCATCAGTGGGAAACGGGACAGGGGCAGAGACACAGATACGCAGTATTTT | CAISGKRDRGRDTDTQYF
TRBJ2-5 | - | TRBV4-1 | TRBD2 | TGCGCCAGCAGCCAAGTAGCGGGATCCCAAGAGACCCAGTACTTC | CASSQVAGSQETQYF
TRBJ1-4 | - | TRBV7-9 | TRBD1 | TGTGCCAGCAGCCGGACAGGGGTTAATGAAAAACTGTTTTTT | CASSRTGVNEKLFF
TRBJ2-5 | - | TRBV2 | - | TGTGCCAGCAGTGTTGGGCAGGCAGAGACCCAGTACTTC | CASSVGQAETQYF
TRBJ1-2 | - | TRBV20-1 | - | TGCAGTGCTAGCGCTCAAGGCTACACCTTC | CSASAQGYTF
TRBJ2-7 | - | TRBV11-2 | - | TGTGCCAGCAGCTTAGGCCCCCCTGGAGAGCAGTACTTC | CASSLGPPGEQYF